These T cell receptor beta chains were read from a single sample in a study of T cell responses to AZD1222 COVID-19 vaccine. The protocol was immunoSEQ multiplex PCR, while the TCRdb copy is restricted to in-frame clones and leaves out a portion. The sample has 110,000 to 150,000 clones, about 94% seen once. Sequenced here: peripheral blood, sampled on day 0 of AZD1222 vaccination. These receptors came from an adult in good health. CDR3s include the opening cysteine and the closing phenylalanine or tryptophan. The D gene is left open where the match is weak. Rows give clone size only sometimes, using once, few, many, or a class for an expanded clone.

clone_size	v_call	cdr3_length	d_call	j_call	cdr3_nt	cdr3_aa
-	TRBV19	15	-	TRBJ2-5	TGTGCCAGTAGTTGGGCGGACAGAGCGCAAGAGACCCAGTACTTC	CASSWADRAQETQYF
-	TRBV18	15	-	TRBJ1-5	TGTGCCAGCTCACCAATCTCAGGGGCCGATCAGCCCCAGCATTTT	CASSPISGADQPQHF
-	TRBV7-2	14	-	TRBJ2-7	TGTGCCAGCAGCTTAGGTACAGCCGACTACGAGCAGTACTTC	CASSLGTADYEQYF
-	TRBV19	13	TRBD2	TRBJ2-7	TGTGCCAGCGGGGTAGCGGGATCCTACGAGCAGTACTTC	CASGVAGSYEQYF
-	TRBV5-4	14	-	TRBJ2-3	TGTGCCAGCAGCTTGGGACCAACCACAGATACGCAGTATTTT	CASSLGPTTDTQYF
-	TRBV6-5	15	TRBD2	TRBJ2-1	TGTGCCAGCAGCACTCTAGCGGGAGGGCGTAATGAGCAGTTCTTC	CASSTLAGGRNEQFF
once	TRBV18	17	-	TRBJ1-5	TGTGCCAGCTCACCGCCCCCCGGGACCTCAGGCAATCAGCCCCAGCATTTT	CASSPPPGTSGNQPQHF
-	TRBV9	13	-	TRBJ1-2	TGTGCCAGCAGCTCTCGGAGAGGGGAGGGCTACACCTTC	CASSSRRGEGYTF
once	TRBV27	17	-	TRBJ2-1	TGTGCCAGCAGTTTAGCTGGAGCGCCAAGCTCCTACAATGAGCAGTTCTTC	CASSLAGAPSSYNEQFF
-	TRBV6-6	13	-	TRBJ1-5	TGTGCCAGCCGGGACTCACACAATCAGCCCCAGCATTTT	CASRDSHNQPQHF
-	TRBV19	16	-	TRBJ2-3	TGTGCCAGTAGAGGGTGGCGGGGACCCAACACAGATACGCAGTATTTT	CASRGWRGPNTDTQYF
-	TRBV27	13	-	TRBJ2-1	TGTGCCAGCAGTTCGGGCCGCGGAAATGAGCAGTTCTTC	CASSSGRGNEQFF
-	TRBV10-2	15	TRBD2	TRBJ2-7	TGCGCCAGCAGTGTAAGAGCGGGAGGAGCCTACGAGCAGTACTTC	CASSVRAGGAYEQYF
-	TRBV7-9	16	-	TRBJ2-7	TGTGCCAGCAGCCCCCTTTCGGGTATGAGTACCTACGAGCAGTACTTC	CASSPLSGMSTYEQYF
-	TRBV9	14	TRBD1	TRBJ1-1	TGTGCCAGCAGCGCCGGGGGGGACAGGACTGAAGCTTTCTTT	CASSAGGDRTEAFF
-	TRBV19	14	TRBD2	TRBJ2-2	TGTGCCAGTAGTACGGGACTAGCGAACGGGGAGCTGTTTTTT	CASSTGLANGELFF
once	TRBV6-6	21	-	TRBJ2-1	TGTGCCAGCAGCACACCACAGAGGGGGGGGGCGGTTTCTCTCTCCTACAATGAGCAGTTCTTC	CASSTPQRGGAVSLSYNEQFF
medium-sized	TRBV11-2	15	-	TRBJ1-4	TGTGCCAGCAGCTTTTGGCCAGCAACTAATGAAAAACTGTTTTTT	CASSFWPATNEKLFF
-	TRBV10-1	12	-	TRBJ1-5	TGCGCCAGCAGTCACGACGGTCAGCCCCAGCATTTT	CASSHDGQPQHF
once	TRBV19	15	TRBD1	TRBJ2-7	TGTGCCAGTAGTAGGGGGACAGGGGTTGTGTACGAGCAGTACTTC	CASSRGTGVVYEQYF
-	TRBV2	13	TRBD1	TRBJ1-5	TGTGCCAGCCGGGGACAGGGCGTTCAGCCCCAGCATTTT	CASRGQGVQPQHF